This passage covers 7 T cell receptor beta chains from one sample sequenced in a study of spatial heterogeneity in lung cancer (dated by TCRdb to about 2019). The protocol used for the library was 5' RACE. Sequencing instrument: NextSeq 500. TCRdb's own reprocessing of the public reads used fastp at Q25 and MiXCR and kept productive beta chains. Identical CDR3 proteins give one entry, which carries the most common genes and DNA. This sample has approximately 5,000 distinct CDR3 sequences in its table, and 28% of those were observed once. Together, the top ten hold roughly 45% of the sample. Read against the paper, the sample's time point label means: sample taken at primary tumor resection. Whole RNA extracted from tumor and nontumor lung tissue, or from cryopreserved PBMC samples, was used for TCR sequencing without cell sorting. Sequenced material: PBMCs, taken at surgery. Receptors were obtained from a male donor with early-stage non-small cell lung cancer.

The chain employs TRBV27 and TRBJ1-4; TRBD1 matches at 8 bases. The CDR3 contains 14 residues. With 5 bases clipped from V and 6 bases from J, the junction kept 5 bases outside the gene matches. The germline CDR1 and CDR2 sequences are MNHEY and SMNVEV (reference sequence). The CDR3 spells CASSADRGDEKLFF. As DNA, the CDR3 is TGTGCCAGCAGTGCCGACAGGGGTGATGAAAAACTGTTTTTT.

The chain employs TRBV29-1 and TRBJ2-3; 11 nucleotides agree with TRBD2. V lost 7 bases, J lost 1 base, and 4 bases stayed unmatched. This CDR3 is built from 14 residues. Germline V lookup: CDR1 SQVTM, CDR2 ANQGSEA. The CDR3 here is CSGLTSGGTDTQYF. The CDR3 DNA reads TGCAGCGGATTGACTAGCGGGGGCACAGATACGCAGTATTTT.

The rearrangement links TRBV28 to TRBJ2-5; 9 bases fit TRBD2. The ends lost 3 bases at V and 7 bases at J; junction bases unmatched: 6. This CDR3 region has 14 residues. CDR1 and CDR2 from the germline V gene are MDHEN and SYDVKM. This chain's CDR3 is CASSFSSGVGTQYF. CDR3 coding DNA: TGTGCCAGCAGTTTTTCTAGCGGGGTGGGGACCCAGTACTTC.

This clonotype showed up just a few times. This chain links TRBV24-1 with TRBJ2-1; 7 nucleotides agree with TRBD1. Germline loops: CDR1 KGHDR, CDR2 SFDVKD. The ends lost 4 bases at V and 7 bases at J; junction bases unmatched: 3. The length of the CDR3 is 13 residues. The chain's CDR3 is CATSETGVNEQFF. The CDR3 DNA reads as TGTGCCACCAGTGAAACAGGGGTAAATGAGCAGTTCTTC.

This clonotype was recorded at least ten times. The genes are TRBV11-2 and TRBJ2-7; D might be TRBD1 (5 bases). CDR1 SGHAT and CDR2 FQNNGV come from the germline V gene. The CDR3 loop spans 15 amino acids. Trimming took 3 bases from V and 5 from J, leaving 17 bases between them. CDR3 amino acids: CASSFGHRSLNEQYF. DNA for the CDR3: TGTGCCAGCAGCTTCGGACACCGAAGTTTGAACGAGCAGTACTTC.

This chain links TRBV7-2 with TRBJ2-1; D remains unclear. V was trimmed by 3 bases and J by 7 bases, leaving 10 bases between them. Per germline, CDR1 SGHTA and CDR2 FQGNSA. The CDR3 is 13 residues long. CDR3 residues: CASSLELGNEQFF. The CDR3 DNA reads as TGTGCCAGCAGCTTGGAGCTGGGGAATGAGCAGTTCTTC.

The CDR3 loop is CASSPYRGTRVAEYF. As DNA, the CDR3 is TGTGCCAGCAGCCCTTACCGGGGAACCAGGGTGGCTGAGTACTTC. The chain has TRBV7-6 and TRBJ2-7; D could derive from TRBD1 or TRBD2 (5 bases each). This CDR3 spans 15 amino acids. Between the trimmed V and J ends, which lost 5 bases and 11 bases, there was a span of 25 bases. The germline V gene encodes CDR1 SGHVS and CDR2 FNYEAQ.